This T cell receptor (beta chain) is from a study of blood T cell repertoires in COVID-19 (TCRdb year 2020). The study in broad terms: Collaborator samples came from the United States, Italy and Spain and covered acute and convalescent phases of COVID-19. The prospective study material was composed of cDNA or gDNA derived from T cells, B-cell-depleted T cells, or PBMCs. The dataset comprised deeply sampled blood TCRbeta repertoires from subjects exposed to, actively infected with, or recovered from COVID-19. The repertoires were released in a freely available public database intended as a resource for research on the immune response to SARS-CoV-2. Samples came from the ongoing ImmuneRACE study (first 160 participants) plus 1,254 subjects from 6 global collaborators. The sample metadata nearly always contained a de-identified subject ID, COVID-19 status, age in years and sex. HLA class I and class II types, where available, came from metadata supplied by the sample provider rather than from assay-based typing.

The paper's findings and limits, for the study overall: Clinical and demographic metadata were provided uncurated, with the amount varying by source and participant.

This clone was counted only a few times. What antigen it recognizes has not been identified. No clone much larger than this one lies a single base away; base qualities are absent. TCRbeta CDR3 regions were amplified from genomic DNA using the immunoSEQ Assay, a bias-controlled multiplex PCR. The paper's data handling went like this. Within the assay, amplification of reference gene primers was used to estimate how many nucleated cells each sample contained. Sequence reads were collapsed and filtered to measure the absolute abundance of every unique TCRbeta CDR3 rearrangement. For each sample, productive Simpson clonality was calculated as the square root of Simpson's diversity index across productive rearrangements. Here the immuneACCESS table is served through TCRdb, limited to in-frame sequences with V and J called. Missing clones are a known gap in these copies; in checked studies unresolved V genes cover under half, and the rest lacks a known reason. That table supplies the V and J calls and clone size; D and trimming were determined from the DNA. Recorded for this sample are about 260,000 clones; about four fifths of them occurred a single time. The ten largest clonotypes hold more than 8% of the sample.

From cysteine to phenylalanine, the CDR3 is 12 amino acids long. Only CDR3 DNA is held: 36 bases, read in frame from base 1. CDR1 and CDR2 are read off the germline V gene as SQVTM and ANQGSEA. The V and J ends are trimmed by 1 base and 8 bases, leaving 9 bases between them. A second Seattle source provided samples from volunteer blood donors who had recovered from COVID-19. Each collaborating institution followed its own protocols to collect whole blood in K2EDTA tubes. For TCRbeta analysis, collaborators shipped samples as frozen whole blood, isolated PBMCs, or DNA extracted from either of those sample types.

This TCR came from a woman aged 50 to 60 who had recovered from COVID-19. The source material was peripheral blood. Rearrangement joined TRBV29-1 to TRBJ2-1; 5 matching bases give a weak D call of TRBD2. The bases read TGCAGCGTTGAAGCGCTAGCATATGAGCAGTTCTTC. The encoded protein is CSVEALAYEQFF.